Detailed here is one TCR beta chain. CDR3 length: 13 amino acids. Between the trimmed V and J ends, which lost 2 bases and 7 bases, there was a span of 11 bases. CDR1 and CDR2 from the germline V gene are MNHEY and SVGAGI. Sequencing was performed with immunoSEQ multiplex PCR; in TCRdb, only in-frame clones are kept and a portion is missing. The data hold about 98,000 clones, with around nine tenths observed a single time. This sample is drawn from a study of OX40 agonist ivuxolimab in advanced cancers. The material sequenced was CD4+ or CD8+ T cells sorted from blood, taken in a trial of the OX40 agonist ivuxolimab. The chain links TRBV6-5 to TRBJ1-2, with D perhaps TRBD1 (5 bases). This TCR derives from an adult with an advanced solid tumor such as melanoma, head and neck, liver or kidney cancer. The CDR3 protein is CASSYRRGSGYTF. CDR3 sequence (DNA): TGTGCCAGCAGTTACAGGAGGGGCTCTGGCTACACCTTC.